This T cell receptor beta chain was recovered during a study of chemoradiotherapy in HPV16-positive cancers. General observations from the study: In HPV16-positive patients, HPV-responsive T-cell expansion tracked better recurrence-free survival. HPV-specific T cells were functionally defined from only two HPV16-positive patients.

TCRdb's table, derived via immunoSEQ multiplex PCR, lists solely in-frame clones and lacks some. Here the sample spans 1,500 or so clones, around 92% being singletons. Notes on this clone: The antigen is unknown.

V gave up 1 base and J gave up 1 base, with 0 bases separating them. The CDR3 covers 12 residues. Germline loops: CDR1 SGHDT, CDR2 YYEEEE. This receptor was identified in a human donor with HPV-associated anogenital cancer. The sequencing here drew on tumor tissue, taken from a patient who underwent chemoradiotherapy. The chain combines TRBV5-6 with TRBJ1-5, with no clear D. CDR3 residues: CASSLSNQPQHF. The CDR3 DNA sequence: TGTGCCAGCAGCTTGAGCAATCAGCCCCAGCATTTT.